The rows below give T cell receptor beta chains drawn from one sample of a study of blood T cell repertoires in COVID-19. The method was immunoSEQ multiplex PCR; TCRdb's version includes in-frame clones alone and lacks a portion of them. The data contain about 50,000 clones, nearly 85% of them seen just once; the ten biggest clones take up around 15%. Sequenced sample: peripheral blood. These receptor sequences come from a man between 40 and 49 years old with acute or convalescent COVID-19. The CDR3 runs from the conserved cysteine through the conserved F or W. D genes are given only for firm matches. Not every row has a clone size; where given, it reads once, few, many or a size class.

d_gene | j_gene | abundance | len | v_gene | CDR3nt | CDR3aa
TRBD2 | TRBJ2-7 | - | 15 | TRBV13 | TGTGCCAGCAGGGGCCTAGCGGGAGGACACTACGAGCAGTACTTC | CASRGLAGGHYEQYF
- | TRBJ1-2 | few | 13 | TRBV7-6 | TGTGCCAGCAGCCTGGGACTAGGGGATGGCTACACCTTC | CASSLGLGDGYTF
- | TRBJ1-2 | - | 13 | TRBV6-1 | TGTGCCAGCAGTGAAGAGGCAGGGGATGGCTACACCTTC | CASSEEAGDGYTF
TRBD2 | TRBJ2-7 | once | 18 | TRBV5-5 | TGTGCCAGCAGCTTGGAGACCGGGACTAGCGGGAGCTCCTACGAGCAGTACTTC | CASSLETGTSGSSYEQYF
- | TRBJ2-4 | medium-sized | 11 | TRBV30 | TGTGCCGGAGAGGCCAAAAACATTCAGTACTTC | CAGEAKNIQYF
- | TRBJ2-7 | - | 12 | TRBV5-3 | TGTGCCAGACTCCGAGAGGTGAGGGAGCAGTACTTC | CARLREVREQYF
- | TRBJ1-4 | once | 12 | TRBV5-1 | TGCGCCAGCAGCTCGGGAAGGGAAAAACTGTTTTTT | CASSSGREKLFF
- | TRBJ2-2 | - | 17 | TRBV6-6 | TGTGCCAGCAGTCGAAGTACAGGGAACTCGAACACCGGGGAGCTGTTTTTT | CASSRSTGNSNTGELFF
- | TRBJ1-5 | few | 14 | TRBV27 | TGTGCCAGCAGTAGACTGGGGCACAATCAGCCCCAGCATTTT | CASSRLGHNQPQHF
- | TRBJ2-1 | - | 15 | TRBV27 | TGTGCCAGCAGTTTAGTGCCAGGTAGGGGCAATGAGCAGTTCTTC | CASSLVPGRGNEQFF
- | TRBJ2-2 | - | 13 | TRBV7-9 | TGTGCCAGCCGCCCGGGGGTTACCGGGGAGCTGTTTTTT | CASRPGVTGELFF
TRBD2 | TRBJ2-7 | - | 14 | TRBV11-3 | TGTGCCAGCAGCTTCAGCGGGAGCGTCGGGGAGCAGTACTTC | CASSFSGSVGEQYF
TRBD2 | TRBJ2-3 | once | 16 | TRBV7-2 | TGTGCCAGCAGCCAGGGGACTAGCGGGGGGATGGATACGCAGTATTTT | CASSQGTSGGMDTQYF
- | TRBJ1-4 | - | 13 | TRBV19 | TGTGCCAGTACTCAGGGAACGGCTGGAAAACTGTTTTTT | CASTQGTAGKLFF
- | TRBJ1-3 | - | 16 | TRBV6-2/TRBV6-3 | TGTGCCAGCAGTCCCCAAGGTGCCGGGTCTGGAAACACCATATATTTT | CASSPQGAGSGNTIYF
TRBD1 | TRBJ1-1 | - | 13 | TRBV19 | TGTGCCAGTAGCCGACAGGGTCCCACTGAAGCTTTCTTT | CASSRQGPTEAFF
TRBD1 | TRBJ1-2 | - | 15 | TRBV27 | TGTGCCAGCAGTGGAAGGGACAGAGGGACCTATGGCTACACCTTC | CASSGRDRGTYGYTF
TRBD2 | TRBJ2-3 | - | 16 | TRBV6-1 | TGTGCCAGCAGTGTAAACTTCGGGGGGAGCACAGATACGCAGTATTTT | CASSVNFGGSTDTQYF
TRBD1 | TRBJ1-5 | few | 15 | TRBV18 | TGTGCCAGCTCACCAATCCAGGGGGCTAATGGGCCCCAGCATTTT | CASSPIQGANGPQHF
TRBD2 | TRBJ2-2 | - | 15 | TRBV9 | TGTGCCAGCAGCACCAGACTAGCACAGACCGGGGAGCTGTTTTTT | CASSTRLAQTGELFF
- | TRBJ1-1 | - | 16 | TRBV27 | TGTGCCAGCAGCAACCTTTATCGGGGGGAGAACACTGAAGCTTTCTTT | CASSNLYRGENTEAFF